Presented here are 5 T cell receptor beta chains from one specimen sequenced in a study of cytotoxic CD8 clonotypes in ibrutinib-treated CLL (dated by TCRdb to about 2021). The sample's time point, from its label and the paper: progressive disease on ibrutinib. Library preparation was by the immunoSEQ multiplex PCR assay. The source is immuneACCESS, and TCRdb retained only in-frame sequences with V and J called. Part of the clones is not carried over; for the studies checked, unresolved V genes explain less than half of this, and the remainder is unexplained. The sample table lists 57,000 or so clones, roughly 49% of them with a count of one. The ten largest account for roughly a quarter of the sample. The input for sequencing was PBMCs, taken at disease progression, from a patient treated with ibrutinib. These receptors came from a human donor with chronic lymphocytic leukemia.

The sample holds a few counts of this clone. This sequence joins TRBV5-1 and TRBJ2-7; no clear D gene. Germline V CDR1 and CDR2: SGHRS, YFSETQ. The V end was cut by 2 bases, the J end by 3 bases, with 3 bases between. CDR3 length equals 11 residues. CDR3 coding DNA: TGCGCCAGCAGCTTCCTCTACGAGCAGTACTTC. It encodes CASSFLYEQYF.

This sequence joins TRBV14 and TRBJ2-7, with 7 bases aligning to TRBD2. The V segment lost 0 bases and the J segment 0 bases; nucleotides outside the gene matches: 8. The CDR3 totals 17 residues. Per the germline V gene, CDR1 is SGHDN and CDR2 is FVKESK. The CDR3 DNA sequence: TGTGCCAGCAGCCAAGAACGGGGGGACGGGAGCTCCTACGAGCAGTACTTC. Its translation: CASSQERGDGSSYEQYF.

The chain uses TRBV28 and TRBJ2-7, with 7 bases that match TRBD2. Germline lookup yields CDR1 MDHEN and CDR2 SYDVKM. This CDR3 is built from 15 residues. Trimming at V came to 1 base and at J to 10 bases, leaving 13 bases not matched to a gene. The CDR3 DNA reads as TGTGCCAGCAGTTTATCTACCGGGAGGCTACGTCGACAGTACTTC. This codes for CASSLSTGRLRRQYF.

This clone was found many times. V and J are TRBV30 and TRBJ1-2; D uncertain. Trimming took off 2 bases at V and 1 base at J, with 8 bases between the two ends. This CDR3 is built from 13 residues. Germline values: CDR1 GTSNPN, CDR2 SVGIG (reference sequence). The CDR3 DNA is TGTGCCTGGAGTATGGGTTATAACTATGGCTACACCTTC. It encodes CAWSMGYNYGYTF. The entire variable domain, with the rest obtained from reference TRBV30 and TRBJ1-2, is as follows: SQTIHQWPATLVQPVGSPLSLECTVEGTSNPNLYWYRQAAGRGLQLLFYSVGIGQISSEVPQNLSASRPQDRQFILSSKKLLLSDSGFYLCAWSMGYNYGYTFGSGTRLTVV.

This clone was seen just once. This sequence joins TRBV15 and TRBJ2-4, with 7 nucleotides matching TRBD1. The CDR3 is made up of 15 amino acids. V trimming: 2 bases; J trimming: 4 bases; junction bases outside the gene matches: 5. Germline CDR1 is LNHNV and CDR2 is YYDKDF (reference sequence). The CDR3 DNA reads TGTGCCACCAGCAGAACACAGGGGTGGAAAAACATTCAGTACTTC. Translation gives CATSRTQGWKNIQYF.